This T cell receptor (beta chain) appears in the sequencing data of a study of chemoradiotherapy in HPV16-positive cancers. Study findings and constraints: HPV-specific T cells were functionally defined from only a couple of HPV16-positive patients. In HPV16-positive patients, HPV-responsive T-cell expansion tracked better recurrence-free survival. During treatment, candidate HPV-specific clones and E7-related motifs expanded in tumor.

For this clone: Its antigen is unknown.

Trimming removed 5 bases from V and 2 bases from J; junction bases left unmatched: 1. The V gene's germline CDR1 is GTSNPN and CDR2 SVGIG (reference sequence). This CDR3 comprises 12 residues. Here immunoSEQ multiplex PCR was the method, and the copy in TCRdb shows in-frame clones only, minus some. The table includes over 8,000 clones, 60% to 75% detected once. Over chemoradiotherapy, repertoires were sampled more than once. The chain combines TRBV30 with TRBJ2-7, with TRBD1 identical over 9 bases. Sampling was carried out from a patient who underwent chemoradiotherapy. The clonotype originates from a human donor with HPV-associated anogenital cancer. The CDR3 loop reads CAWGQGPYEQYF. DNA of the CDR3: TGTGCCTGGGGACAGGGGCCCTACGAGCAGTACTTC.